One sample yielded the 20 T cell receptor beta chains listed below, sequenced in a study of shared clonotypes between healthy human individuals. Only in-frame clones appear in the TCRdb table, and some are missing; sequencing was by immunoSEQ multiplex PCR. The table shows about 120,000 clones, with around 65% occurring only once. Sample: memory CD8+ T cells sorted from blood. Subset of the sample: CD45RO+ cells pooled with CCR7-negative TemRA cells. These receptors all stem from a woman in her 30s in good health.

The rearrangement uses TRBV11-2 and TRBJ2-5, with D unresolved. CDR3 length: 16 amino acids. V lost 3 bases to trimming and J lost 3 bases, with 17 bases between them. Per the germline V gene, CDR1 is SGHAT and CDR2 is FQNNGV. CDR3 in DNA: TGTGCCAGCAGCTTGGACCTTCTGGGCTTGGAAGAGACCCAGTACTTC. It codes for CASSLDLLGLEETQYF. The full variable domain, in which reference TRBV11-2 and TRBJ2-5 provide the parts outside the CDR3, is EAGVAQSPRYKIIEKRQSVAFWCNPISGHATLYWYQQILGQGPKLLIQFQNNGVVDDSQLPKDRFSAERLKGVDSTLKIQPAKLEDSAVYLCASSLDLLGLEETQYFGPGTRLLVL.

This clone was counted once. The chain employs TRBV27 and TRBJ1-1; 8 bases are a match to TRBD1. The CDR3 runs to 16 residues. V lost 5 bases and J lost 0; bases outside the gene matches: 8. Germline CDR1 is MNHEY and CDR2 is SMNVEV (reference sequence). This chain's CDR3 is CASSPTRTGMNTEAFF. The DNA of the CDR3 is TGTGCCAGCAGTCCAACCCGGACAGGGATGAACACTGAAGCTTTCTTT.

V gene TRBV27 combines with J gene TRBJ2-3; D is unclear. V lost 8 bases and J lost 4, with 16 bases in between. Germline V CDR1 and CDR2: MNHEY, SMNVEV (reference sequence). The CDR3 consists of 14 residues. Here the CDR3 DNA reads TGTGCCAGCCTTCCAAACTTCGGCGCAGATACGCAGTATTTT. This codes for CASLPNFGADTQYF.

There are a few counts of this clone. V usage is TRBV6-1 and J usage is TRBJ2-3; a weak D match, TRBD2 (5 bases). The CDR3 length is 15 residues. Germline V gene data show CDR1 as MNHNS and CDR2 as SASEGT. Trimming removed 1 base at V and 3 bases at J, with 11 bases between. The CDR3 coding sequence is TGTGCCAGCAGTGAAGGAGCCGGCGGGACAGATACGCAGTATTTT. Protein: CASSEGAGGTDTQYF.

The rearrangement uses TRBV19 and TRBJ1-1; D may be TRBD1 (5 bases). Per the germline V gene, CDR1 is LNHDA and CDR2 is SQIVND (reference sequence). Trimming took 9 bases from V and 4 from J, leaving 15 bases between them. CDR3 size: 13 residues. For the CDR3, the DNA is TGTGCCAGCGGGGACGGGGGGTCCACTGAAGCTTTCTTT. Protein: CASGDGGSTEAFF.

CDR3 sequence: CASSSWDRESDYGYTF. In DNA, the CDR3 is TGCGCCAGCAGCTCTTGGGACAGGGAATCCGACTATGGCTACACCTTC. This sequence joins TRBV5-1 and TRBJ1-2; TRBD1 matches at 9 bases. CDR3 size: 16 residues. The V segment lost 3 bases and the J segment 3 bases; nucleotides outside the gene matches: 9. Germline V gene sequence: CDR1 SGHRS, CDR2 YFSETQ.

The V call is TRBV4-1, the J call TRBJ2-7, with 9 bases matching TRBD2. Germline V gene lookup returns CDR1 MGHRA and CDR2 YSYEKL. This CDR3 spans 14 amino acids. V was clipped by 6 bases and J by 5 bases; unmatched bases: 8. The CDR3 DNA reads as TGCGCCAGCAGGCCGGGACTAGCCCCCCACGAGCAGTACTTC. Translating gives CASRPGLAPHEQYF.

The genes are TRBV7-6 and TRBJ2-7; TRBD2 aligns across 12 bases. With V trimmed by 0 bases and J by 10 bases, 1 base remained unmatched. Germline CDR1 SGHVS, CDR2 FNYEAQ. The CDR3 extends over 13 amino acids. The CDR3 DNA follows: TGTGCCAGCAGCTTAGCGACTAGCGGGAGTCAGTACTTC. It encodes CASSLATSGSQYF. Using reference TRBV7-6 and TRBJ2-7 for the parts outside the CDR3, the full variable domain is GAGVSQSPRYKVTKRGQDVALRCDPISGHVSLYWYRQALGQGPEFLTYFNYEAQQDKSGLPNDRFSAERPEGSISTLTIQRTEQRDSAMYRCASSLATSGSQYFGPGTRLTVT.

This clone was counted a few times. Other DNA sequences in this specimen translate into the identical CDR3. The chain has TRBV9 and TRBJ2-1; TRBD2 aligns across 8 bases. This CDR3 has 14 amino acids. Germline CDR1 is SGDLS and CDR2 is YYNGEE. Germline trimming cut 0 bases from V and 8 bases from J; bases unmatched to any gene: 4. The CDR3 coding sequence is TGTGCCAGCAGCGTAGCGGGAGGGAGCGATGAGCAGTTCTTC. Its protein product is CASSVAGGSDEQFF.

The CDR3 here is CASSQDPPDSGDGELFF. CDR3 nucleotides: TGCGCCAGCAGCCAAGACCCCCCGGACAGCGGAGACGGGGAGCTGTTTTTT. The chain carries TRBV4-1 and TRBJ2-2, with D possibly being TRBD1 (6 bases). V lost 0 bases, J lost 7 bases, and 18 bases lay in between. Germline values: CDR1 MGHRA, CDR2 YSYEKL. This CDR3 has 17 residues.

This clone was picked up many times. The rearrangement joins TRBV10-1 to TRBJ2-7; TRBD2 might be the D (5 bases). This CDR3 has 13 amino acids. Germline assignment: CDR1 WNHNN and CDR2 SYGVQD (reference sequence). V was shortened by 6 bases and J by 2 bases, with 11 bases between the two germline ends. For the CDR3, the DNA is TGCGCCAGCAGAGATGACGGGGCCTACGAGCAGTACTTC. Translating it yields CASRDDGAYEQYF.

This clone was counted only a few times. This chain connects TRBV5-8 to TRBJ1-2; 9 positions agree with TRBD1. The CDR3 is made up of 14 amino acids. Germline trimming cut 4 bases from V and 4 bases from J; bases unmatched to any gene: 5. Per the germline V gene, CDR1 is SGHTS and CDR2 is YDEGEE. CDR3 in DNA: TGTGCCAGCAGCCTACAGGGGGCGGCCTATGGCTACACCTTC. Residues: CASSLQGAAYGYTF.

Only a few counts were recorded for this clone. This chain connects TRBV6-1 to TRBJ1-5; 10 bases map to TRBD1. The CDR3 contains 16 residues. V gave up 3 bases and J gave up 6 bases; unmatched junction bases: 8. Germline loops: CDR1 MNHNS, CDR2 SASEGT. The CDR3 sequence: CASSDTTGGGSQPQHF. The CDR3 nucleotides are TGTGCCAGCAGTGATACGACAGGGGGCGGGAGTCAGCCCCAGCATTTT.

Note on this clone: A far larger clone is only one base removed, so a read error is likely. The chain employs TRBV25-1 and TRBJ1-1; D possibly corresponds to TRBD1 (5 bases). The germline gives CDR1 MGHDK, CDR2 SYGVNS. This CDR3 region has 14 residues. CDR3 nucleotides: TGTGCCAGCAGTGTTCGCTCAGGGCCCACTGAAACTTTCTTT. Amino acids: CASSVRSGPTETFF. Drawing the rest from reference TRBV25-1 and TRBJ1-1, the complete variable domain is EADIYQTPRYLVIGTGKKITLECSQTMGHDKMYWYQQDPGMELHLIHYSYGVNSTEKGDLSSESTVSRIRTEHFPLTLESARPSHTSQYLCASSVRSGPTETFFGQGTRLTVV.

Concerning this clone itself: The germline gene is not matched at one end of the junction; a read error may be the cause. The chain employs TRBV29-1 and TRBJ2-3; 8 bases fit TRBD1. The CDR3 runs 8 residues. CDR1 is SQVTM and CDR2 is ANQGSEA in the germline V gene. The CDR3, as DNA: TGCAGCGCCCCAGGGGGCGGGTTT. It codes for CSAPGGGF.

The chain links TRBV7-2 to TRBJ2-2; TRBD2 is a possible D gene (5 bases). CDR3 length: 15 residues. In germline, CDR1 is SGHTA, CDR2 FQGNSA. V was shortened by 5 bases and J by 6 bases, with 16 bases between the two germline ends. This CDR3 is CASSASPTTSGELFF. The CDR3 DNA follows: TGTGCCAGCAGCGCATCCCCGACTACGTCCGGGGAGCTGTTTTTT.

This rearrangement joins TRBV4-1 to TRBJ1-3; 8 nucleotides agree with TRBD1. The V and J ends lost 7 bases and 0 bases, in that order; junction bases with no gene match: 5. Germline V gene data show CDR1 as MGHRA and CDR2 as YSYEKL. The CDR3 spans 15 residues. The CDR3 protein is CASTDRAFSGNTIYF. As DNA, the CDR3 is TGCGCCAGCACGGACAGGGCTTTCTCTGGAAACACCATATATTTT.

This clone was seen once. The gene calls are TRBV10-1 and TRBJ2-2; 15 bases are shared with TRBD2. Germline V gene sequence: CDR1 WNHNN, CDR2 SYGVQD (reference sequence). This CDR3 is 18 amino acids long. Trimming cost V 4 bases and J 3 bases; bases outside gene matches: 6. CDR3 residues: CASSVGLAGGVYTGELFF. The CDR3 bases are TGCGCCAGCAGTGTGGGACTAGCGGGAGGTGTTTACACCGGGGAGCTGTTTTTT.

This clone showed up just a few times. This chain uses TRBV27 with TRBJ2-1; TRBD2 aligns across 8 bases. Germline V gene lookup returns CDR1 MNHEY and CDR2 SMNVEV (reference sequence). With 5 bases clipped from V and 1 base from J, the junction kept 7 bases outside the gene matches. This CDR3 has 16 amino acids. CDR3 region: CASSPLSGGSYNEQFF. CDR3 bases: TGTGCCAGCAGTCCCCTTTCGGGAGGGTCCTACAATGAGCAGTTCTTC.

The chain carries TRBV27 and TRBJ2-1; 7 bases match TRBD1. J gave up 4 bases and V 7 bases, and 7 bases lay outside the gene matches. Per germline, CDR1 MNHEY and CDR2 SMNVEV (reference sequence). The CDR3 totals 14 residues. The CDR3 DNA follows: TGTGCCAGCACCACAGGGGCGTCGTACAATGAGCAGTTCTTC. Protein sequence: CASTTGASYNEQFF.